This is a list of T cell receptor beta chains from one sample in a study of blood T cell repertoires in COVID-19. The assay was immunoSEQ multiplex PCR, and TCRdb's table has in-frame clones only and misses some. The sample has 200,000 to 300,000 clones, about 87% seen once; the top ten hold about 4%. Sequenced input: peripheral blood. The source of these receptors is a man aged 55 to 70 who had recovered from COVID-19. Each CDR3 is given with its conserved first and last residue. Each record gives: J gene, V gene, clone size, D gene, CDR3 DNA, CDR3 protein. A D gene is named only where the DNA matches it firmly. Some rows mark clone size as missing; the rest say once, few, many or name a class of expanded clone.

TRBJ1-2	TRBV2	once	NA	TGTGCCAGCAGTGGCGGGGGGTTCGACTATGGCTACACCTTC	CASSGGGFDYGYTF
TRBJ2-3	TRBV6-6	NA	NA	TGTGCCAGCAGCCGAATCTCAGATACGCAGTATTTT	CASSRISDTQYF
TRBJ1-3	TRBV5-1	NA	NA	TGCGCCAGCAGACTGGACAGCCCTGGAAACACCATATATTTT	CASRLDSPGNTIYF
TRBJ2-7	TRBV15	NA	TRBD1	TGTGCCACCAGCAGAGACCACCTACAGGGGTACGAGCAGTACTTC	CATSRDHLQGYEQYF
TRBJ2-7	TRBV9	NA	NA	TGTGCCAGCAGCGCCCCGGGACTGGTCAACGAGCAGTACTTC	CASSAPGLVNEQYF
TRBJ1-2	TRBV6-2/TRBV6-3	NA	NA	TGTGCCAGCAGTCGGACAGAACCCTATGGCTACACCTTC	CASSRTEPYGYTF
TRBJ2-3	TRBV7-6	NA	NA	TGTGCCAGCAGCGCTTCAGGGGCGACCTCAACAGATACGCAGTATTTT	CASSASGATSTDTQYF
TRBJ2-7	TRBV5-1	NA	NA	TGCGCCAGCAGCTTGGAGCGGACGCGCTACGAGCAGTACTTC	CASSLERTRYEQYF
TRBJ1-2	TRBV7-3	once	TRBD1	TGTGCCAGCAGCTCCACAGGGGGCGGTGCTGGCTACACCTTC	CASSSTGGGAGYTF
TRBJ2-7	TRBV11-3	once	TRBD1	TGTGCCAGCAGCCCTTTAAGGGACAGGGGCTACGAGCAGTACTTC	CASSPLRDRGYEQYF
TRBJ1-6	TRBV9	NA	NA	TGTGCCAGCAGCGCCGGGACTCGCAATTCACCCCTCCACTTT	CASSAGTRNSPLHF
TRBJ1-3	TRBV30	NA	TRBD1	TGTGCCTGGACAGGGGGCGGAAACACCATATATTTT	CAWTGGGNTIYF
TRBJ1-2	TRBV30	once	TRBD1	TGTGCCTGGAAGGGGGACAGGGGCGGCTATGGCTACACCTTC	CAWKGDRGGYGYTF
TRBJ2-6	TRBV6-5	NA	NA	TGTGCCAGCTCCTTCCAGGGGGCCAACGTCCTGACTTTC	CASSFQGANVLTF
TRBJ1-1	TRBV5-6	few	NA	TGTGCCAGCAGCTTGCCCAACAGTCCAGAAGCTTTCTTT	CASSLPNSPEAFF
TRBJ1-2	TRBV5-5	NA	TRBD1	TGTGCCAGCAGCCCTCATACAGGGGGCGCTGTCTATGGCTACACCTTC	CASSPHTGGAVYGYTF
TRBJ1-2	TRBV5-1	NA	NA	TGCGCCAGCAGCTTGGACGGGTCTAGAGGCTACACCTTC	CASSLDGSRGYTF
TRBJ2-3	TRBV6-4	NA	TRBD2	TGTGCCAGCAGTGTAGGTAGCGGGGGACCAGATACGCAGTATTTT	CASSVGSGGPDTQYF
TRBJ1-1	TRBV28	NA	NA	TGTGCCAGCAGTCCGGTGGGCACACCCCCCCGGGAAGCTTTCTTT	CASSPVGTPPREAFF
TRBJ1-2	TRBV29-1	NA	TRBD1	TGCAGCGGAAGACAGGGGAACTATGGCTACACCTTC	CSGRQGNYGYTF
TRBJ2-2	TRBV4-2	NA	TRBD1	TGTGCCAGCAGCCCGTCGACAGGGGAAACCGGGGAGCTGTTTTTT	CASSPSTGETGELFF
TRBJ2-3	TRBV4-2	NA	TRBD1	TGTGCCAGCAGCCAAGAAGGGACAGGCGACCAAAGAGATACGCAGTATTTT	CASSQEGTGDQRDTQYF
TRBJ1-6	TRBV30	NA	NA	TGTGCCTGGAGTCGACAGAGTAATTCACCCCTCCACTTT	CAWSRQSNSPLHF
TRBJ1-5	TRBV27	NA	TRBD1	TGTGCCAGCAGTCCAGGACAGGGCAATCAGCCCCAGCATTTT	CASSPGQGNQPQHF
TRBJ2-5	TRBV3-1/TRBV3-2	NA	TRBD2	TGTGCCAGCAGCCAAGATTGTACTAGCGGGGGGCGACAGGCCCAGTACTTC	CASSQDCTSGGRQAQYF
TRBJ2-1	TRBV7-6	once	NA	TGTGCCAGCAGCCCCCGAGGCGGGGATTACAATGAGCAGTTCTTC	CASSPRGGDYNEQFF
TRBJ2-5	TRBV4-2	NA	NA	TGTGCCAGCAGCCCCAGTCCCCGTCCAAGCGGACAAGAGACCCAGTACTTC	CASSPSPRPSGQETQYF
TRBJ2-7	TRBV12-3/TRBV12-4	NA	NA	TGTGCCAGCAGTGCCCGGGTGTTCGCCGAGCAGTACTTC	CASSARVFAEQYF